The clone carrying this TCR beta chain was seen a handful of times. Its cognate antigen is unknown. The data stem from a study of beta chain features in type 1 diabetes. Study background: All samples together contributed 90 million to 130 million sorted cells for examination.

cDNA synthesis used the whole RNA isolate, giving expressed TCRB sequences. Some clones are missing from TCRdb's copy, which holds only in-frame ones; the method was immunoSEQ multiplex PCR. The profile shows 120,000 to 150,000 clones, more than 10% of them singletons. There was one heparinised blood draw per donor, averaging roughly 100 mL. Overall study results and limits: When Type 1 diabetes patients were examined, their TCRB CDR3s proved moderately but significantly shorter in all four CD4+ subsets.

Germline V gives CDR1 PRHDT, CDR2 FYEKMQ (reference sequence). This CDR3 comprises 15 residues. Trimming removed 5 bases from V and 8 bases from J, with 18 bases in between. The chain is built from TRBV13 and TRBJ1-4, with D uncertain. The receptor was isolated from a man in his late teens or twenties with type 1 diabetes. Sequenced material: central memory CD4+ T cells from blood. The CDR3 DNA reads TGTGCCAGCAGCGCGTACAGCTCTTATCGGGAAAAACTGTTTTTT. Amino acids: CASSAYSSYREKLFF.